What follows describes a single T cell receptor beta chain. Trimming shortened V by 3 bases and J by 9 bases, and 12 bases separated the two germline ends. CDR1 SGHDN and CDR2 FVKESK come from the germline V gene. This CDR3 comprises 13 residues. The data are from a study of blood T cell repertoires in COVID-19. At the level of the study: Specimens from acute and convalescent COVID-19 originated in the United States, Italy and Spain. Nucleic acid was either cDNA or gDNA, and it came from T cells, B-cell-depleted T cells, or PBMCs.

Authors' analysis steps: The assay estimated nucleated cells by amplifying reference gene primers. Clones were read by immunoSEQ multiplex PCR, and TCRdb kept only the in-frame ones, dropping some. That table is the source of V, J and clone size, and D and trimming were worked out from the DNA. The table records roughly 65,000 clones, roughly 86% of them present only once. Sequencing was carried out using peripheral blood. The V and J genes are TRBV14 and TRBJ2-1; D is possibly TRBD1 (6 bases). This sequence was found in a man aged 45-65 years with acute or convalescent COVID-19. The CDR3 DNA sequence: TGTGCCAGCAGCCAGCGGACAGATTTTGAGCAGTTCTTC. Its protein is CASSQRTDFEQFF.